This T cell receptor (beta chain) stems from a study of tumor-infiltrating lymphocytes in primary liver carcinoma. Study-wide context: The study enrolled male and female patients aged 30 to 69 years.

Alongside blood RNA obtained from unsorted whole blood, germline DNA was also extracted. Patients in the cohort were treatment-naive and living with chronic HBV infection. What was collected before surgery was approximately 4 milliliters of peripheral blood. A primer in the constant region served to generate TCR beta cDNA from about 470 ng of total RNA. Generation of the TCR beta libraries relied on three nested multiplex PCR rounds using slightly modified ARM-PCR. The opening two PCR rounds, about 11 cycles each, paired TRBV1-TRBV30 forward primers with a C-beta reverse primer. TCRdb used MiXCR to reprocess the multiplex PCR reads, holding one entry per CDR3 protein. The sample holds 150,000 to 200,000 distinct CDR3 sequences, roughly 60% seen once. This CDR3 comprises 14 residues. Germline CDR1 MDHEN, CDR2 SYDVKM. The V end lost 4 bases, the J end lost 7 bases, and 14 bases lay between the germline ends.

This clonotype has a handful of counts. This clonotype was sampled from a man aged 35 to 55 with primary liver carcinoma and hepatitis B virus infection. The V call is TRBV28, the J call TRBJ2-1; a weak D match, TRBD1 (5 bases). The sample was peripheral blood. The CDR3 coding sequence is TGTGCCAGCAGTTATAGGCAGGGAAGGAATGAGCAGTTCTTC. This encodes CASSYRQGRNEQFF.